The 15 T cell receptor beta chains below were found in one sample sequenced in a study of patients and donors after allogeneic stem cell transplantation. A single record per CDR3 protein comes from TCRdb applying MiXCR to the RT-PCR reads. The sample lists about 410,000 distinct CDR3 sequences, under 20% occurring once. Source material: blood, either unsorted or a sorted T cell fraction (not recorded which). All receptors derive from a human donor who was either an allogeneic HSCT recipient or a stem cell or donor lymphocyte infusion donor (not recorded which). It is not recorded whose cells these are; they may come from a transplant donor.

This chain joins TRBV5-5 and TRBJ1-1, with D perhaps matching TRBD1 (5 bases). Germline CDR1 and CDR2: SGHKS and YYEKEE (reference sequence). This CDR3 comprises 12 residues. V was trimmed by 4 bases and J by 7 bases, leaving 11 bases between them. The chain's CDR3 is CASSHQGGEAFF. The CDR3 coding sequence is TGTGCCAGCAGCCACCAGGGTGGTGAAGCTTTCTTT. Combining the CDR3 with reference TRBV5-5 and TRBJ1-1 gives the whole variable domain DAGVTQSPTHLIKTRGQQVTLRCSPISGHKSVSWYQQVLGQGPQFIFQYYEKEERGRGNFPDRFSARQFPNYSSELNVNALLLGDSALYLCASSHQGGEAFFGQGTRLTVV.

This clonotype occurred a few times. This chain joins TRBV9 and TRBJ2-1; 11 bases line up with TRBD2. The J segment lost 3 bases and the V segment lost 5 bases, leaving 10 bases of the junction unmatched. Germline loops: CDR1 SGDLS, CDR2 YYNGEE. The CDR3 sequence is 17 residues long. CDR3 sequence: CASSLTSGATYYNEQFF. DNA of the CDR3: TGTGCCAGCAGTCTGACTAGCGGGGCCACCTACTACAATGAGCAGTTCTTC.

This clonotype has a handful of counts. The V and J genes are TRBV4-1 and TRBJ2-7, with a tentative D call TRBD1 (5 bases). The CDR3 totals 14 residues. CDR1 MGHRA and CDR2 YSYEKL come from the germline V gene. V was clipped by 2 bases and J by 5 bases, with 13 bases between them. For the CDR3, the DNA is TGCGCCAGCAGCCAACGAACGCCAGGGAACGAGCAGTACTTC. Translated: CASSQRTPGNEQYF.

The V call is TRBV7-2, the J call TRBJ1-2, with D possibly matching TRBD1 (5 bases). The V end lost 1 base, the J end lost 13 bases, and 16 bases lay between the germline ends. Germline CDR1 and CDR2: SGHTA and FQGNSA. The CDR3 consists of 13 residues. CDR3 region: CASSLEGATFCTF. CDR3 bases: TGTGCCAGCAGCTTAGAAGGGGCCACCTTTTGCACCTTC.

This clonotype was seen more than once but under ten times. The chain has TRBV9 and TRBJ2-7; TRBD1 agrees at 9 bases. Germline values: CDR1 SGDLS, CDR2 YYNGEE. This CDR3 is built from 16 residues. The J segment lost 5 bases and the V segment lost 4 bases, leaving 13 bases of the junction unmatched. CDR3 in DNA: TGTGCCAGCAGCCTTCGGAGGGACAGGGCTGTCCACGAGCAGTACTTC. Its translation is CASSLRRDRAVHEQYF.

Only a few counts were recorded for this clonotype. The rearrangement joins TRBV12-3 or TRBV12-4 to TRBJ1-4; the match to TRBD1 covers 9 bases. J gave up 7 bases and V 3 bases, and 6 bases lay outside the gene matches. This CDR3 contains 15 residues. The CDR3 is CASSFGTGLFEKLFF. The CDR3 nucleotides read TGTGCCAGCAGTTTCGGGACAGGGCTATTTGAAAAACTGTTTTTT.

CDR3 residues: CASSLSGPRDIQYF. The CDR3 bases are TGTGCCAGCAGCTTAAGTGGACCTCGGGACATTCAGTACTTC. The chain uses TRBV7-2 and TRBJ2-4; D is ambiguous. The CDR3 runs 14 residues. The V end was cut by 2 bases, the J end by 8 bases, with 13 bases between. The V gene's germline CDR1 is SGHTA and CDR2 FQGNSA. The variable domain in full, completed from reference TRBV7-2 and TRBJ2-4, reads GAGVSQSPSNKVTEKGKDVELRCDPISGHTALYWYRQSLGQGLEFLIYFQGNSAPDKSGLPSDRFSAERTGGSVSTLTIQRTQQEDSAVYLCASSLSGPRDIQYFGAGTRLSVL.

This clonotype was seen more than once but under ten times. This chain uses TRBV2 with TRBJ1-4, with no clear D. This CDR3 has 11 amino acids. The V and J ends lost 5 bases and 8 bases respectively, with 6 bases between them. Germline V gene sequence: CDR1 SNHLY, CDR2 FYNNEI. CDR3 sequence: CASSLLEKLFF. In DNA, the CDR3 is TGTGCCAGCAGTTTGTTGGAAAAACTGTTTTTT.

In this sample, this clonotype turned up a few times. This rearrangement joins TRBV25-1 to TRBJ2-7; D not resolved. V gave up 2 bases and J gave up 2 bases, with 10 bases separating them. There are 14 residues in the CDR3. Germline CDR1 reads MGHDK; CDR2 reads SYGVNS. DNA for the CDR3: TGTGCCAGCAGTGAAGACCTACCGGCCTACGAGCAGTACTTC. As protein: CASSEDLPAYEQYF.

The chain joins TRBV20-1 to TRBJ1-1; the D gene is possibly TRBD1 (6 bases). This CDR3 has 15 amino acids. From germline, CDR1 is DFQATT and CDR2 SNEGSKA (reference sequence). Trimming pared 4 bases from V and 4 bases from J, leaving 19 bases between. The CDR3 bases are TGCAGTGCTAAGGCGGGGGGGGCGATGCGCACTGAAGCTTTCTTT. Translated: CSAKAGGAMRTEAFF.

This clonotype occurred many times. The gene calls are TRBV12-3 or TRBV12-4 and TRBJ2-1; 7 bases are a match to TRBD1. The length of the CDR3 is 13 residues. Trimming cost V 6 bases and J 8 bases; bases outside gene matches: 7. CDR3: CASRGTAGHEQFF. In DNA, the CDR3 is TGTGCCAGCAGGGGGACAGCCGGTCATGAGCAGTTCTTC.

The table lists this clonotype with a few counts. The J gene is TRBJ2-7, the V gene TRBV15; perhaps D is TRBD1 or TRBD2 (5 bases each). Germline V gene sequence: CDR1 LNHNV, CDR2 YYDKDF (reference sequence). V was clipped by 3 bases and J by 3 bases, with 12 bases between them. The CDR3 has 14 residues. The CDR3 here is CATSRRGDGYEQYF. CDR3 DNA sequence: TGTGCCACCAGCAGGAGGGGTGATGGCTACGAGCAGTACTTC.

The chain recombines TRBV2 with TRBJ1-4, with D uncertain. The germline V and J ends were trimmed by 5 bases and 4 bases, with 2 bases remaining between them. Germline CDR1 reads SNHLY; CDR2 reads FYNNEI. CDR3 length: 11 residues. CDR3 coding DNA: TGTGCCAGCAGTCATAATGAAAAACTGTTTTTT. Translation gives CASSHNEKLFF.

The rearrangement links TRBV4-1 to TRBJ2-3; 13 nucleotides match TRBD2. Germline CDR1 and CDR2: MGHRA and YSYEKL. The V and J ends lost 0 bases and 0 bases, in that order; junction bases with no gene match: 6. This CDR3 is 19 amino acids long. CDR3 sequence: CASSQDRLAGGKSTDTQYF. The CDR3 nucleotides are TGCGCCAGCAGCCAAGATAGACTAGCGGGGGGAAAAAGCACAGATACGCAGTATTTT.

In its sample, this clonotype was seen a few times. The V call is TRBV2, the J call TRBJ1-5; 8 bases map to TRBD1. The CDR3 sequence is 14 residues long. V gave up 1 base and J gave up 7 bases; unmatched junction bases: 3. Germline V gene data show CDR1 as SNHLY and CDR2 as FYNNEI. The CDR3 bases are TGTGCCAGCAGTGAAGAACAGGGGGTCCAGCCCCAGCATTTT. It codes for CASSEEQGVQPQHF.